What follows is one T cell receptor (beta chain) and its context. The specificity of this receptor is unknown. It has no much larger one-base neighbor in the sample; base qualities were not kept. At the DNA level, this CDR3 is encoded by other sequences in the same sample as well. These data belong to a study of shared clonotypes between healthy human individuals (dated by TCRdb to about 2020). Background on the whole study: The cohort comprised a couple of women and three men aged 18 to 49 years. For each donor, CD4 naive and CD4 memory were each run on three plates, CD8 naive on two plates, and CD8 memory on one plate. To estimate repertoire size and how much clonotype sharing occurs between individuals, the study deeply sequenced the blood TCR repertoires of a handful of healthy adults. Different laboratories and diverse techniques were used to prepare libraries and sequence TCR repertoires, to increase sequencing depth and limit assay-specific biases. Leukapheresis yielded between about 0.9 and 10 billion PBMCs per donor. Overall results and qualifications from the work: Naive subsets generally had larger estimated clonotype richness than memory subsets did. Sampling was limited to blood, and TCR repertoires in tissue likely differ from TCR repertoires in blood. Across several donors, roughly 5.1% of naive CD4, approximately 3.5% of naive CD8, about 2.3% of memory CD4, and approximately 0.42% of memory CD8 clonotypes were shared. Even with the large sequencing depth, rarefaction of the sorted-subset datasets indicated that sequencing was incomplete. Compared with non-shared clonotypes, clonotypes shared by all four sorted-subset donors had higher generation probabilities. Pairwise subsampling indicated that sequencing depth was expected to affect the degree of clonotype sharing among donors. Because the study included only a small number of donors, the genetic and exposure-history diversity represented was limited.

CD8 naive samples were CD45RO-negative cells positively selected for CCR7, giving a CD45RA+CCR7+ population that excluded TemRA cells. The donors were healthy, HIV-negative adults who had no recently reported acute infections or vaccinations. Every donor was a Caucasian adult residing in Nashville, Tennessee, USA. Blood was collected by leukapheresis, and PBMCs were isolated by Ficoll-Histopaque density gradient centrifugation and then cryopreserved in liquid nitrogen vapor phase. Analytical flow cytometry was used to check the purity and quantity of every magnetically sorted T cell population. From each sorted fraction, genomic DNA was isolated and quantified by UV absorbance on a Nanodrop 2000c. TCR CDR3 regions were amplified from genomic DNA by multiplex PCR using the deep immunoSEQ assay. Genomic DNA extracted from each cell subset was distributed evenly over all wells of several immunoSEQ 96-well plates, and each plate served as one replicate. For sorted subsets, about 220 ng of genomic DNA, equivalent to 25,000 to 35,000 T cell genomes, went into each replicate PCR. The purified libraries were quantified using a Qubit 3.0 fluorometer, sized with a Bioanalyzer 2100, and then quantified again using the KAPA Library Quantification kit. A separate single-read 150-cycle Illumina NextSeq 550 flow cell was used to sequence each immunoSEQ 96-well plate. Under the source paper's analysis protocol: Because the immunoSEQ output held only junctional sequences and lacked quality scores, the filtering could not match the filtering applied to full-length reads. Sequences were annotated with PyIR, a Python wrapper for IgBLAST v1.9, using IMGT germline references to assign V/J genes and CDR3. Reads were filtered out if the reads had weak V/J assignments (E-value above 1e-6), no CDR3, stop codons, out-of-frame junctions, or ambiguous translated residues. V3J clonotypes were defined by identical inferred V gene, J gene, and CDR3 amino acid sequence. To compute the percentage overlap between repertoires, the number of shared unique clonotypes was divided by the size of the smaller repertoire. Repertoire richness was assessed with RTK rarefaction, the Chao1 estimator, and Recon v2.1 estimates of unobserved clonotypes. Generation probabilities for all TCRbeta clonotypes obtained by the gDNA method from several donors were computed using OLGA. TCRdb holds this immuneACCESS table with in-frame rearrangements only. Some clones are missing; in checked studies, unresolved V genes explain under half, and the rest has no known cause. The V and J calls and clone size are taken from that table; D and trimming were inferred from the DNA. The sample table lists about 2 million clones, approximately 95% of them with a count of one. The top ten clones comprise around 1% of the sample.

The clonotype originates from a man aged 18-30 years in good health. The sequencing sample was made of naive CD8+ T cells sorted from blood. The label giving this sample's cell subset or site can be read as: CD45RA+CCR7+.

CDR3 reads: CASSPGTNQETQYF. The DNA reads TGTGCCAGCAGCCCAGGGACTAACCAAGAGACCCAGTACTTC. The V gene is TRBV9 and the J gene is TRBJ2-5, and 7 junctional nucleotides match TRBD2. Germline trimming amounts to 4 bases on V and 0 bases on J, with 3 as the count of junction bases outside the gene matches. CDR1 and CDR2, looked up from the germline V gene, are SGDLS and YYNGEE. Measured from the cysteine to the phenylalanine, the CDR3 is 14 residues long. Only the CDR3 DNA stays, 42 bases, in frame from base 1.